This T cell receptor beta chain was sequenced for a study of naive and memory T cell subsets. Overall study findings and caveats: Naive and memory subsets had different power law exponents for TCR abundance.

An equimolar mix of two oligonucleotides served as the beta constant-region primer for TRBC1 and TRBC2. Ligated cDNA was amplified by four rounds of PCR with nested alpha and beta constant-region primers and SP2. TCRdb reprocessed the UMI-ligation and nested PCR reads with MiXCR, giving one entry per CDR3 protein. This sample has some 31,000 distinct CDR3 sequences; around 18% occur once, and the top ten carry 3.4%. This clonotype appeared a few times. Its antigen is as yet unknown. Effector memory cells were sorted as CD45RA-CD27-, EMRA cells as CD45RA+CD27-. The source material was effector memory CD4+ T cells from blood. As for subset: effector memory, CD45RA- CD27-. The TCR was taken from a human donor in good health.

The CDR3 is CASSFGGLGANVLTF. The CDR3 DNA follows: TGTGCCAGCAGTTTTGGGGGGCTAGGGGCCAACGTCCTGACTTTC. This chain links TRBV28 with TRBJ2-6, with D possibly being TRBD1 or TRBD2 (6 bases each). Trimming took 3 bases from V and 4 from J, leaving 10 bases between them. Germline assignment: CDR1 MDHEN and CDR2 SYDVKM. The CDR3 is made up of 15 amino acids. The whole variable domain, remainder taken from reference TRBV28 and TRBJ2-6, is DVKVTQSSRYLVKRTGEKVFLECVQDMDHENMFWYRQDPGLGLRLIYFSYDVKMKEKGDIPEGYSVSREKKERFSLILESASTNQTSMYLCASSFGGLGANVLTFGAGSRLTVL.